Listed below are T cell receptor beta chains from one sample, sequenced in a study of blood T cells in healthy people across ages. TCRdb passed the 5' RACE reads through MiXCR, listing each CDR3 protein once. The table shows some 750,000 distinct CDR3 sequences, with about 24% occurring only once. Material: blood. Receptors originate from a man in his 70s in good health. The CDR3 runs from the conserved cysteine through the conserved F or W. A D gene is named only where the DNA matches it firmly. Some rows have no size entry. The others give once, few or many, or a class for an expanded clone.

TGTGCCAGCAGCTCGTCTAGGATAGGGACGCAGTATTTT,CASSSSRIGTQYF,-,TRBJ2-3,TRBV11-2,few
TGTGCCAGCAGCCCCTTAGCGGGGGCGTCGGCCCAGTACTTC,CASSPLAGASAQYF,TRBD2,TRBJ2-5,TRBV3-1,-
TGTGCCAGCAGCTTTTCCAGGGCCGACACCGGGGAGCTGTTTTTT,CASSFSRADTGELFF,-,TRBJ2-2,TRBV7-3,-
TGCGCCAGCAGCTTGACAGCGGACTATGGCTACACCTTC,CASSLTADYGYTF,-,TRBJ1-2,TRBV5-1,-
TGCGCCAGCAGCCATCCGGGACAGGGGACAGATACGCAGTATTTT,CASSHPGQGTDTQYF,TRBD1,TRBJ2-3,TRBV4-1,-
TGCGCCAGCAGCTTGGACTCGGCCACAGATACGCAGTATTTT,CASSLDSATDTQYF,-,TRBJ2-3,TRBV5-1,few
TGTGCCAGCAGTTTCCAGGGCAGGAGCTCCTACGAGCAGTACTTC,CASSFQGRSSYEQYF,-,TRBJ2-7,TRBV28,few
TGTGCCAGCAGCTGGCTAGCGGATGACAATGAGCAGTTCTTC,CASSWLADDNEQFF,TRBD2,TRBJ2-1,TRBV2,-
TGCAGTGCTGGGGGCCTAGCGGACCTAAGTGGGACCCAGTACTTC,CSAGGLADLSGTQYF,-,TRBJ2-5,TRBV20-1,few
TGTGCCAGCAGCTTAACTCAGGGGTTTTTAGAAAAACTGTTTTTT,CASSLTQGFLEKLFF,-,TRBJ1-4,TRBV11-2,few
TGCAGCGTTGCCGGGACTATGGATGCAGATACGCAGTATTTT,CSVAGTMDADTQYF,TRBD2,TRBJ2-3,TRBV29-1,few
TGTGCCAGCAGCAAAGAGGGTTGCAACCCGCTAGCCAAAAACATTCAGTACTTC,CASSKEGCNPLAKNIQYF,-,TRBJ2-4,TRBV21-1,-
TGCGCCAGCAGCTTGGACGTTCGGGAGGGAACAGATACGCAGTATTTT,CASSLDVREGTDTQYF,TRBD2,TRBJ2-3,TRBV5-1,few
TGTGCCAGCAGCGTTGGACCCGAGAGAGAGCAGTTCTTC,CASSVGPEREQFF,-,TRBJ2-1,TRBV11-3,-
TGTGCCAGCAGCCAGATTTGGGACAGGGGCGGCAATGAGCAGTTCTTC,CASSQIWDRGGNEQFF,TRBD1,TRBJ2-1,TRBV4-2,few
TGCGCCAGCAGTGAGTTGGGGATTCGGGCGGACATTCAGTACTTC,CASSELGIRADIQYF,-,TRBJ2-4,TRBV10-2,-
TGCAGCGTTGGGCCCGGACAGGGGAGCATTCAGTACTTC,CSVGPGQGSIQYF,TRBD1,TRBJ2-4,TRBV29-1,-
TGCGCCAGCAGCTCCCTTGGGACAGGGGATCGAGTGAACACTGAAGCTTTCTTT,CASSSLGTGDRVNTEAFF,TRBD1,TRBJ1-1,TRBV5-1,-
TGCAGTGCTGAGGGAGGCGGAGGGGATACGCAGTATTTT,CSAEGGGGDTQYF,-,TRBJ2-3,TRBV20-1,-
TGTGCCAGCAGTGCTTTAGCGGGGCTAAACAATGAGCAGTTCTTC,CASSALAGLNNEQFF,TRBD2,TRBJ2-1,TRBV25-1,-
TGCAGTGCTAGAGCGACCGGGACAATGAACTATGGCTACACCTTC,CSARATGTMNYGYTF,-,TRBJ1-2,TRBV20-1,few
TGTGCCAGCTCACCTCCGACAGGGGTTATTGGGTATGGCTACACCTTC,CASSPPTGVIGYGYTF,TRBD1,TRBJ1-2,TRBV18,few
TGTGCCAGCAGTCCTCCTCACACTGAAGCTTTCTTT,CASSPPHTEAFF,-,TRBJ1-1,TRBV12-3/TRBV12-4,-
TGCAGTGCTAGTGTCCAGGACAATGAGCAGCTCTTC,CSASVQDNEQLF,-,TRBJ2-1,TRBV20-1,-
TGCGCCAGCACTAGCGGGGGGACAGAGACCTACGAGCAGTACTTC,CASTSGGTETYEQYF,TRBD2,TRBJ2-7,TRBV5-1,-
TGTGCCAGCAGCGTAGGTGTCGGGACTACCCAAGAGACCCAGTACTTC,CASSVGVGTTQETQYF,TRBD2,TRBJ2-5,TRBV9,few
TGTGCCAGCAGAAGCACAGGGTACAATGAGCAGTTCTTC,CASRSTGYNEQFF,-,TRBJ2-1,TRBV11-1,few
TGTGCCAGCAGTACCCGGGACAGTGGGGAAAAACTGTTTTTT,CASSTRDSGEKLFF,TRBD1,TRBJ1-4,TRBV12-3/TRBV12-4,few
TGTGCCAGCAAGGACCGCTACGAGCAGTACTTC,CASKDRYEQYF,-,TRBJ2-7,TRBV9,-
TGTGCCAGCAGCCCCCGGACTAGCGGGGGTAGAGATACGCAGTATTTT,CASSPRTSGGRDTQYF,TRBD2,TRBJ2-3,TRBV7-9,-
TGTGCCAGCAGCCATACAGCGGGGGAGACAGATACGCAGTATTTT,CASSHTAGETDTQYF,TRBD2,TRBJ2-3,TRBV3-1,few
TGCAGCGTTGAAGCCGCCGTTCTGGTGGGAAAGCGGAGAGAGTACAATGAGCAGTTCTTC,CSVEAAVLVGKRREYNEQFF,-,TRBJ2-1,TRBV29-1,few
TGTGCCAGCAGCCAAGCGGTGGGTCAGCCCCAGCATTTT,CASSQAVGQPQHF,-,TRBJ1-5,TRBV3-1,many
TGCAGCGTGCTGGAAACAGGTCACAATGAGCAGTTCTTC,CSVLETGHNEQFF,-,TRBJ2-1,TRBV29-1,many
TGTGCCAGCAGCCGAGGGACAGGGCCCTCGGTATGGGGCTACACCTTC,CASSRGTGPSVWGYTF,TRBD1,TRBJ1-2,TRBV7-2,few
TGTGCCAGCAGCCAACCCCGTGGTGGAGGGGAGACCCAGTACTTC,CASSQPRGGGETQYF,-,TRBJ2-5,TRBV14,-
TGCGCCAGCAGCTTGGTTTCCCAGAGAGAACCGAGTCCCTACAATGAGCAGTTCTTC,CASSLVSQREPSPYNEQFF,-,TRBJ2-1,TRBV5-1,few
TGTGCCAGCATTCCCAGTTCCTACAATGAGCAGTTCTTC,CASIPSSYNEQFF,-,TRBJ2-1,TRBV6-1,few
TGCAGTGCTAGCTTTCTTCTCGGGACTGAGCAGTTCTTC,CSASFLLGTEQFF,-,TRBJ2-1,TRBV20-1,-
TGTGCCAGCAGATATGGGACTACCTCTGAGTCACCCCTCCACTTT,CASRYGTTSESPLHF,-,TRBJ1-6,TRBV12-3/TRBV12-4,-
TGTGCCAGCAGTTTAGCGCTGGGGTCAGGGCAAGGCACAGATACGCAGTATTTT,CASSLALGSGQGTDTQYF,-,TRBJ2-3,TRBV12-3/TRBV12-4,-
TGCAGTGCGAGAGCTAGCGGGAACGTGAACACCGGGGAGCTGTTTTTT,CSARASGNVNTGELFF,TRBD2,TRBJ2-2,TRBV20-1,few
TGCAGTGCTGGAAACCGGGGGAGTAGCACAGATACGCAGTATTTT,CSAGNRGSSTDTQYF,-,TRBJ2-3,TRBV20-1,few
TGTGCCTGGAGTTCGGGACTAGCGGTCTTCACAGATACGCAGTATTTT,CAWSSGLAVFTDTQYF,TRBD2,TRBJ2-3,TRBV30,many
TGCGCCAGCAGCTTGGATAGGACAGGTAGTGGCTACACCTTC,CASSLDRTGSGYTF,TRBD1,TRBJ1-2,TRBV5-1,few
TGTGCCAGCAGTTACAGGCGACTCATAGATCAGCCCCAGCATTTT,CASSYRRLIDQPQHF,-,TRBJ1-5,TRBV28,-
TGCAGTGCTAGTTTCGGGAGCGGGGTCCCTTTGGATGAGCAGTTCTTC,CSASFGSGVPLDEQFF,TRBD2,TRBJ2-1,TRBV20-1,-
TGTGCCAGCACTTTCCTGACAGGGATGAACACTGAAGCTTTCTTT,CASTFLTGMNTEAFF,TRBD1,TRBJ1-1,TRBV6-1,-
TGTGCCAGCAGTGGGGGGAGTTGGGACACTGAAGCTTTCTTT,CASSGGSWDTEAFF,-,TRBJ1-1,TRBV2,-
TGTGCCAGCAGCTCGGTAGCGGGAGACTGGTACAATGAGCAGTTCTTC,CASSSVAGDWYNEQFF,TRBD2,TRBJ2-1,TRBV7-8,-
TGTGCCAGCGGCGGCGGGGGTTACGGTAGCACAGATACGCAGTATTTT,CASGGGGYGSTDTQYF,TRBD2,TRBJ2-3,TRBV2,few
TGCGCCAGCAGCTTGGCCGGGGGAGGGAACAATGAGCAGTTCTTC,CASSLAGGGNNEQFF,TRBD2,TRBJ2-1,TRBV5-1,few
TGCAGCGTTGTGATAATCTTAGAGACCCAGTACTTC,CSVVIILETQYF,-,TRBJ2-5,TRBV29-1,-
TGCAGTGCTCAGGGACTCCCGCCAGATACGCAGTATTTT,CSAQGLPPDTQYF,-,TRBJ2-3,TRBV20-1,-
TGTGCCAGCAGCTCGACTAGCGGGGGGTCGCGCAATGAGCAGTTCTTC,CASSSTSGGSRNEQFF,TRBD2,TRBJ2-1,TRBV7-2,once
TGTGCCAGCAGATATACCGGGACTTTCTCCGGGGAGCTGTTTTTT,CASRYTGTFSGELFF,-,TRBJ2-2,TRBV28,once
TGTGCCATCAGTGAGTCGATAGGCGGGGGGCTTCAGCCCCAGCATTTT,CAISESIGGGLQPQHF,-,TRBJ1-5,TRBV10-3,-
TGCGCCAGCAGCCAAATGGGGGCGGAGGGTGAAAAACTGTTTTTT,CASSQMGAEGEKLFF,-,TRBJ1-4,TRBV4-3,few